This TCR beta chain was observed in a study of CD8 T cells in ankylosing spondylitis. The study, taken as a whole, reports: Some of the motif variants had earlier been found in reactive arthritis patients' fluid and blood. The authors found the disease-linked clones to be CD8+ and relatively rare in peripheral blood. Seemingly characteristic of ankylosing spondylitis blood was a TCR beta motif consisting of eight highly homologous variants. Significant enrichment of disease-linked clones was reportedly seen in matched ankylosing spondylitis synovial fluid.

Quantitative 5'-RACE with molecular barcodes was used to make the TCR beta libraries. Using its own MiXCR run on the 5' RACE reads, TCRdb lists one record per CDR3 protein. The repertoire has about 440,000 distinct CDR3 sequences, roughly 15% of them found once; the top ten carry over 0.9%. The CDR3 is made up of 14 amino acids. Germline V CDR1 and CDR2: DFQATT, SNEGSKA (reference sequence). J was trimmed by 4 bases and V by 6 bases; bases with no gene match: 8. This clonotype was found a few times. Its matching antigen is unknown. The sequence was collected from a male donor with ankylosing spondylitis. Sequencing was done on a sample of blood, either unsorted or a sorted T cell fraction (not recorded which). The chain is built from TRBV20-1 and TRBJ2-5, with TRBD2 matching over 10 bases. The CDR3 spells CSAPLLAGGETQYF. Written as DNA, the CDR3 is TGCAGTGCCCCCCTTTTAGCGGGGGGAGAGACCCAGTACTTC.